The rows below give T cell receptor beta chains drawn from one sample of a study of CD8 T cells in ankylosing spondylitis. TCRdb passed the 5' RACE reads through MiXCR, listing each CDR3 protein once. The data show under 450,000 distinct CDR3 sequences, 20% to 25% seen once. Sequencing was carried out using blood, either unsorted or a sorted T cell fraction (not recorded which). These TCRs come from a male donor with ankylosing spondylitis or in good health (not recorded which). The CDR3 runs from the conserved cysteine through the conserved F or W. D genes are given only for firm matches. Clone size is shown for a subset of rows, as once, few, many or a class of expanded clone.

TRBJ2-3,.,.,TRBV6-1,CASSPTKGRDTQYF,TGTGCCAGCAGCCCGACGAAGGGGAGGGATACGCAGTATTTT
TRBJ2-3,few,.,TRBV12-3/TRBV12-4,CASSLGAIPGQDTQYF,TGTGCCAGCAGTTTAGGCGCTATTCCGGGACAAGATACGCAGTATTTT
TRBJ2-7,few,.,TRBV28,CASRERIRYEQYF,TGTGCCAGCAGGGAAAGGATACGCTACGAGCAGTACTTC
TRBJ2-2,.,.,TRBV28,CASSLNPGVGTGELFF,TGTGCCAGCAGTTTAAATCCAGGGGTGGGCACCGGGGAGCTGTTTTTT
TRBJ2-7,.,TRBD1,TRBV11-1,CASSPAGDRGFPFDEQYF,TGTGCCAGCAGCCCCGCTGGGGACAGGGGATTTCCTTTTGACGAGCAGTACTTC
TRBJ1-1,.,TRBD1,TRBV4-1,CASSQSVPATGDTEAFF,TGCGCCAGCAGCCAGTCAGTCCCGGCGACAGGGGACACTGAAGCTTTCTTT
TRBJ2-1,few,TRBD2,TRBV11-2,CASSGRGGDYNEQFF,TGTGCCAGCAGCGGACGGGGGGGGGACTACAATGAGCAGTTCTTC
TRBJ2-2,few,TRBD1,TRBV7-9,CASSDRQGGDTGELVF,TGTGCCAGCAGCGATCGACAGGGGGGCGACACCGGGGAGCTGGTTTTT
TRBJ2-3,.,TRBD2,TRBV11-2,CASSASLADGSLVYTDTQYF,TGTGCCAGCAGCGCCAGCCTAGCGGACGGGTCCTTAGTTTACACAGATACGCAGTATTTT
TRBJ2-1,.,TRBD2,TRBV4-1,CASSQVPAGGHEQFF,TGCGCCAGCAGCCAAGTTCCAGCGGGGGGTCATGAGCAGTTCTTC
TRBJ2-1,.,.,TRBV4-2,CASSQDPVPNEQFF,TGTGCCAGCAGCCAAGATCCGGTTCCCAATGAGCAGTTCTTC
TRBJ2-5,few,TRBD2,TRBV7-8,CASSLTLPGTSAETQYF,TGTGCCAGCAGCTTAACCTTACCAGGGACTAGCGCGGAGACCCAGTACTTC
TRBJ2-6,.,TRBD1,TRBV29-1,CSVKDPGTVGVLTF,TGCAGCGTTAAGGACCCCGGGACAGTGGGCGTCCTGACTTTC
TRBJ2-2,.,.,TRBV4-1,CASSQVDAGPGELFF,TGCGCCAGCAGCCAAGTGGATGCGGGCCCCGGGGAGCTGTTTTTT
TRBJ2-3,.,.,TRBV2,CASLQETDTQYF,TGTGCCAGCCTGCAAGAAACAGATACGCAGTATTTT
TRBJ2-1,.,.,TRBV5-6,CASSATVFGVTTYNEQFF,TGTGCCAGCAGCGCTACTGTGTTTGGTGTCACGACCTACAATGAGCAGTTCTTC
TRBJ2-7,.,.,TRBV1,CTSSKRGRQYF,TGCACCAGCAGCAAACGGGGAAGGCAGTACTTC
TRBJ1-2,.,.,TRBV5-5,CASSLGVAPDPRNYGYTF,TGTGCCAGCAGCTTGGGGGTTGCTCCGGACCCACGAAACTATGGCTACACCTTC
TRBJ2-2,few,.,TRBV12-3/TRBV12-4,CASNLAGELFF,TGTGCCAGCAACCTGGCCGGGGAGCTGTTTTTT
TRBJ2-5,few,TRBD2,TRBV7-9,CASSLRAGGQQETQYF,TGTGCCAGCAGCTTAAGGGCGGGGGGTCAGCAAGAGACCCAGTACTTC